The 10 T cell receptor beta chains listed next were all sequenced from one sample in a study of T cell repertoires in cytomegalovirus infection. One entry per CDR3 protein results from TCRdb running MiXCR on the reads. The sample includes roughly 920,000 distinct CDR3 sequences, about a third of them seen just once. The antigens of these receptors remain unknown. The input for sequencing was cultured CD8+ T cells from PBMCs, taken from culture after CMV antigen stimulation. The origin of the receptors is a human donor in good health (CMV status not recorded). Some clones in this sample may be carry-over from other donors' samples.

This clonotype was observed many times. V usage is TRBV7-2 and J usage is TRBJ2-5; possible D gene TRBD1, 5 bases. The ends were cut back, 5 bases at V and 2 bases at J, with 15 bases in the middle. This CDR3 is 15 amino acids long. Germline-derived CDR1 and CDR2 are SGHTA and FQGNSA. This CDR3 reads CASSRQTELQETQYF. The CDR3 region has the DNA TGTGCCAGCAGCCGACAGACAGAGTTACAAGAGACCCAGTACTTC.

The chain is built from TRBV20-1 and TRBJ2-7, with a weak D call TRBD1 (6 bases). Germline assignment: CDR1 DFQATT and CDR2 SNEGSKA (reference sequence). The CDR3 has 15 amino acids. V shed 6 bases and J shed 2 bases, with 20 bases lying between them. The CDR3, as DNA: TGCAGTGCAAGCCAGACAGGCCGGATTCCCTACGAGCAGTACGTC. This translates into CSASQTGRIPYEQYV.

Regarding this clonotype: This may be a read error: a much more frequent sequence differs by one nucleotide. The rearrangement uses TRBV7-8 and TRBJ1-4; D gene uncertain. From germline, CDR1 is SGHVS and CDR2 FQNEAQ. V was pared by 5 bases and J by 3 bases, with 13 bases between. The CDR3 is made up of 15 amino acids. Here the CDR3 reads CASSPAMGPNEKLFF. CDR3 nucleotides: TGTGCCAGCAGCCCCGCGATGGGCCCTAATGAAAAACTGTTTTTT.

This clonotype was seen a few times. The genes are TRBV6-2 or TRBV6-3 and TRBJ1-5; maybe TRBD1 (6 bases). CDR1 is MNHEY, CDR2 SVGEGT, per germline. The V end lost 8 bases, the J end lost 5 bases, and 7 bases lay between the germline ends. The CDR3 has 11 amino acids. The CDR3 loop is CASGGHQPQHF. The CDR3 bases are TGTGCCAGCGGGGGGCATCAGCCCCAGCATTTT.

This chain uses TRBV20-1 with TRBJ1-4, with D perhaps TRBD1 (5 bases). Trimming removed 0 bases at V and 3 bases at J, with 11 bases between. The CDR3 length is 15 residues. The germline V gene encodes CDR1 DFQATT and CDR2 SNEGSKA (reference sequence). The CDR3 coding sequence is TGCAGTGCTAGAGATCGCAAGGGGTCTAATGAAAAACTGTTTTTT. It encodes CSARDRKGSNEKLFF.

The chain links TRBV19 to TRBJ1-5; 8 bases line up with TRBD1. CDR1 and CDR2 from the germline V gene are LNHDA and SQIVND (reference sequence). The CDR3 spans 16 residues. With V trimmed by 5 bases and J by 0 bases, 6 bases remained unmatched. The CDR3 region has the DNA TGTGCCAGTAGTCTTACGACAGGGGATAGCAATCAGCCCCAGCATTTT. Protein product: CASSLTTGDSNQPQHF.

V is TRBV11-2 and J is TRBJ2-1, with D possibly matching TRBD2 (6 bases). Trimming removed 4 bases from V and 0 bases from J, with 22 bases in between. Germline V gives CDR1 SGHAT, CDR2 FQNNGV. The CDR3 extends over 19 amino acids. The CDR3 DNA reads as TGTGCCAGCAGCTCCACTCACCTTGTCGGGGGAAGCTCCTACAATGAGCAGTTCTTC. Its translation is CASSSTHLVGGSSYNEQFF.

This clonotype came up many times. The J gene is TRBJ2-3, the V gene TRBV7-6; D is perhaps TRBD1 or TRBD2 (5 bases each). The V gene lost 1 base and the J gene lost 1 base, with 15 bases spanning the gap. The CDR3 is made up of 17 amino acids. Germline assignment: CDR1 SGHVS and CDR2 FNYEAQ. CDR3 nucleotides: TGTGCCAGCAGCTTAGTTATCCCGGGGCCCCGCACAGATACGCAGTATTTT. Amino acid sequence: CASSLVIPGPRTDTQYF.

The chain links TRBV27 to TRBJ2-3; TRBD2 aligns across 9 bases. Germline V gene sequence: CDR1 MNHEY, CDR2 SMNVEV (reference sequence). J was trimmed by 4 bases and V by 6 bases; bases with no gene match: 8. The CDR3 consists of 15 residues. The CDR3 DNA sequence: TGTGCCAGCAGCCGACTAGCGGCCCCCGCAGATACGCAGTATTTT. This codes for CASSRLAAPADTQYF.

The chain employs TRBV10-3 and TRBJ2-1; TRBD2 might be the D (5 bases). CDR3 length: 13 residues. CDR1 and CDR2 from the germline V gene are ENHRY and SYGVKD. V was clipped by 8 bases and J by 7 bases, with 15 bases between them. CDR3 nucleotide sequence: TGTGCCATCTCCGTTGAGGGCCGGAATGAGCAGTTCTTC. Translated, it gives CAISVEGRNEQFF.